The rows below give T cell receptor beta chains drawn from one sample of a study of T cell responses to AZD1222 COVID-19 vaccine. Only in-frame clones appear in the TCRdb table, and some are missing; sequencing was by immunoSEQ multiplex PCR. The top ten clones hold about 3.1% of a sample with about 130,000 clones, roughly 93% of them seen once. The material sequenced was peripheral blood, taken on day 0 of AZD1222 vaccination. The receptor set was obtained from an adult in good health. The CDR3 runs from the conserved cysteine through the conserved F or W. The D gene is left open where the match is weak. The listing skips clone size in some rows; elsewhere it reads once, few, many or a size class.

d_gene | j_gene | v_gene | abundance | CDR3aa | CDR3nt
- | TRBJ1-2 | TRBV28 | - | CASSLWAGYGYTF | TGTGCCAGCAGTTTATGGGCAGGCTATGGCTACACCTTC
- | TRBJ1-6 | TRBV10-3 | - | CAIRREEGVYNSPLHF | TGTGCCATCAGGCGGGAAGAGGGGGTTTATAATTCACCCCTCCACTTT
- | TRBJ2-2 | TRBV5-1 | - | CASSSEGRVTGELFF | TGCGCCAGCAGCTCGGAGGGCAGGGTCACCGGGGAGCTGTTTTTT
- | TRBJ1-5 | TRBV28 | - | CASSSGNQPQHF | TGTGCCAGCAGTTCAGGGAATCAGCCCCAGCATTTT
- | TRBJ1-4 | TRBV6-2/TRBV6-3 | once | CASCRRDGEKLFF | TGTGCCAGCTGCCGTCGGGATGGCGAAAAACTGTTTTTT
- | TRBJ1-5 | TRBV5-1 | - | CASSLDGNRNQPQHF | TGCGCCAGCAGCTTGGATGGAAACCGTAATCAGCCCCAGCATTTT
- | TRBJ1-2 | TRBV11-2 | - | CASSLTTALYGYTF | TGTGCCAGCAGCTTAACCACAGCCTTATATGGCTACACCTTC
- | TRBJ1-6 | TRBV5-6 | - | CASSPWPADSPLHF | TGTGCCAGCAGCCCCTGGCCGGCCGATTCACCCCTCCACTTT
- | TRBJ2-2 | TRBV5-6 | - | CASSSILALNTGELFF | TGTGCCAGCAGCTCGATTCTAGCCCTAAACACCGGGGAGCTGTTTTTT
- | TRBJ1-5 | TRBV7-8 | once | CASSPGGSRWEVHF | TGTGCCAGCAGCCCCGGGGGATCTAGGTGGGAAGTGCATTTT
TRBD1 | TRBJ2-2 | TRBV7-8 | - | CASSNRDRGRTGELFF | TGTGCCAGCAGCAACCGGGACAGGGGGAGGACAGGGGAGCTGTTTTTT
- | TRBJ1-2 | TRBV6-5 | - | CASRPGPLNYGYTF | TGTGCCAGCAGGCCGGGACCCCTAAACTATGGCTACACCTTC
- | TRBJ2-4 | TRBV27 | - | CASSRTGFWDIQYF | TGTGCCAGCAGTCGTACAGGGTTTTGGGACATTCAGTACTTC
- | TRBJ1-1 | TRBV28 | - | CASSFRAEAFF | TGTGCCAGCAGTTTTCGGGCTGAAGCTTTCTTT
TRBD2 | TRBJ2-7 | TRBV29-1 | - | CSAWTSGRAPYEQYF | TGCAGCGCCTGGACTAGCGGGAGGGCTCCCTACGAGCAGTACTTC
- | TRBJ2-1 | TRBV2 | - | CACDPRGNEQFF | TGTGCCTGCGACCCTAGGGGGAATGAGCAGTTCTTC
- | TRBJ1-2 | TRBV5-6 | once | CASSLDRNYGYTF | TGTGCCAGCAGCTTGGACCGTAACTATGGCTACACCTTC
TRBD1 | TRBJ1-1 | TRBV7-6 | once | CASSSGTGDTEAFF | TGTGCCAGCAGCTCCGGGACAGGGGACACTGAAGCTTTCTTT
- | TRBJ1-4 | TRBV24-1 | - | CATSRKRGEKLFF | TGTGCCACCAGTCGGAAGCGGGGTGAAAAACTGTTTTTT
TRBD1 | TRBJ1-5 | TRBV4-2 | - | CASSPRDRGATGEHF | TGTGCCAGCAGCCCCCGGGACAGGGGCGCCACCGGGGAGCATTTT
- | TRBJ1-2 | TRBV6-1 | - | CASSDRDNYGYTF | TGTGCCAGCAGTGACAGGGATAACTATGGCTACACCTTC
- | TRBJ2-7 | TRBV6-6 | - | CASSYAATYEQYF | TGTGCCAGCAGTTATGCAGCAACCTACGAGCAGTACTTC
- | TRBJ2-7 | TRBV7-2 | - | CASSLGPGFSYEQYF | TGTGCCAGCAGCTTAGGCCCAGGCTTCTCCTACGAGCAGTACTTC